The sequence of this T cell receptor (beta chain) was determined in a study of shared clonotypes between healthy human individuals. Study overall: Donors, aged 18 to 49, were a couple of women and a few men.

This CDR3 is built from 16 residues. The germline V gene has CDR1 MGHDK and CDR2 SYGVNS. The V gene lost 4 bases and the J gene lost 0 bases, with 14 bases spanning the gap. This clone has a count of ten or more. Produced via immunoSEQ multiplex PCR; TCRdb's table is partial and in-frame only. The sample has about 530,000 clones, roughly 85% seen once; the top ten hold approximately 12%. Material for sequencing was PBMCs. V and J are TRBV25-1 and TRBJ2-3; D may be TRBD2 (6 bases). The clonotype originates from a woman between 40 and 50 years old in good health. Some clones in this sample may be carry-over from other donors' samples. The CDR3 here is CASSGPIAESTDTQYF. CDR3 DNA: TGTGCCAGCAGTGGCCCCATAGCGGAGAGCACAGATACGCAGTATTTT.